This TCR beta chain is drawn from a study of control samples from healthy donors and cancer patients. The table came from immunoSEQ multiplex PCR; TCRdb's copy has only in-frame clones and leaves some out. The top ten hold about a fifth of the sample, which has 95,000 to 110,000 clones, about 89% seen once. The CDR3 extends over 18 amino acids. Germline V gene lookup returns CDR1 LGHNT and CDR2 FRNRAP. V lost 0 bases to trimming and J lost 5 bases, with 19 bases between them. Sequencing used PBMCs. The rearrangement links TRBV12-5 to TRBJ2-2; D is perhaps TRBD2 (6 bases). The TCR sequence derives from a man aged 60 to 75 with lung cancer. CDR3 DNA sequence: TGTGCTAGTGGTTTGGTACGGGACGGGAGATCAGGGACCGGGGAGCTGTTTTTT. Translated: CASGLVRDGRSGTGELFF.